This T cell receptor (beta chain) was captured in a study of blood T cell repertoires in COVID-19. Study-level background: Italy, Spain and the United States were the sources of the convalescent and acute COVID-19 samples. Sample material is recorded as cDNA or gDNA derived from T cells, B-cell-depleted T cells, or PBMCs.

The Seattle patients joined while their infection was active and were tracked longitudinally afterward. V was pared by 3 bases and J by 2 bases, with 5 bases between. Germline-derived CDR1 and CDR2 are LNHDA and SQIVND (reference sequence). CDR3 length: 13 amino acids. Source study methods: By means of reference gene primer amplification, nucleated cell counts were estimated. Profiled with immunoSEQ multiplex PCR; TCRdb holds only in-frame clones, not every one. D and trimming were read from the DNA, whereas the V and J calls and clone size are those reported in that table. The sample lists around 310,000 clones, around 87% occurring once.

The sample comprised peripheral blood. The chain uses TRBV19 and TRBJ2-1; D is undetermined. The clonotype originates from a woman in her thirties or forties with COVID-19, enrolled during active disease. CDR3 region: CASSILTYNEQFF. CDR3 coding DNA: TGTGCCAGTAGTATTTTAACCTACAATGAGCAGTTCTTC.